The clone carrying this TCR beta chain was seen at least ten times. Its matching antigen is unknown. The data were obtained in a study of T cell repertoires in cytomegalovirus infection. Findings and caveats of the study: CMV carriers with the relevant HLA were identified by cumulative public TCR beta family frequency.

The CDR3 is 15 residues long. Trimming removed 5 bases from V and 0 bases from J, with 10 bases in between. Germline V CDR1 and CDR2: SGHVS, FQNEAQ. Each CDR3 protein gets one entry after TCRdb re-called the reads with MiXCR. The sample lists around 450,000 distinct CDR3 sequences; roughly 30% were seen once. The source is a human donor in good health (CMV status not recorded). Some clones in this sample may be carry-over from other donors' samples. The sequenced sample consisted of PBMCs. The chain carries TRBV7-8 and TRBJ1-4, with a weak D call TRBD1 (5 bases). The CDR3 is CASSVPGATNEKLFF. For the CDR3, the DNA is TGTGCCAGCAGCGTCCCGGGGGCAACTAATGAAAAACTGTTTTTT.